Below, one TCR beta chain is given with its context. Its antigen remains unknown. The data stem from a study of a mutant IDH1 vaccine in newly diagnosed glioma. Study overall: Beginning 4-6 weeks after radiotherapy alone, or with temozolomide cycles, vaccination took place. Antecedent treatment encompassed radiotherapy, temozolomide, or their combination; the majority received both. Visits designated V12 and V13 were conducted at weeks 35 and 47, respectively.

This table comes from immunoSEQ multiplex PCR, and its TCRdb copy is limited to in-frame clones, with some not included. The table has over 40,000 clones, approximately 80% seen once; the top ten hold roughly 5%. Time point in this sample: week 35, safety follow-up. Alongside topical imiquimod, each dose of vaccine comprised 300 ug of mutant IDH1 20-mer peptide. V was shortened by 6 bases and J by 6 bases, with 13 bases between the two germline ends. The germline CDR1 and CDR2 sequences are LNHDA and SQIVND (reference sequence). There are 13 residues in the CDR3. The chain couples TRBV19 to TRBJ2-3, with TRBD2 as a possible D gene (6 bases). The sample was PBMCs, taken from a glioma patient whose treatment included an IDH1 peptide vaccine. The clonotype was recovered from a woman aged 40 to 50 with glioma. Some clones in this sample may be carry-over from other donors' samples. The CDR3 coding sequence is TGTGCCAGTAGCGCGGCCAGCGGGGATACGCAGTATTTT. It translates to CASSAASGDTQYF.